The rows below give T cell receptor beta chains drawn from one sample of a study of cytomegalovirus exposure and HLA in healthy donors. Repertoires were generated with immunoSEQ multiplex PCR, while TCRdb's copy carries only in-frame clones and drops some. The sample carries roughly 140,000 clones, 60% to 80% recorded once. The specimen was PBMCs. The source is a middle-aged woman in good health and CMV-seropositive. Each CDR3 is given with its conserved first and last residue. Fields, in order: V gene, D gene, J gene, clone size, CDR3 protein, CDR3 DNA. The D gene is left open where the match is weak. Rows give clone size only sometimes, using once, few, many, or a class for an expanded clone.

TRBV5-6	TRBD1	TRBJ1-2	-	CASSLTGGDGYTF	TGTGCCAGCAGCTTAACAGGGGGCGATGGCTACACCTTC
TRBV6-1	TRBD1	TRBJ2-2	few	CASSLMGQGDGELFF	TGTGCCAGCAGCCTAATGGGACAGGGAGACGGGGAGCTGTTTTTT
TRBV19	TRBD1	TRBJ1-5	-	CASSARDRGLNQPQHF	TGTGCCAGTAGTGCCCGGGACAGAGGGCTCAATCAGCCCCAGCATTTT
TRBV4-1	TRBD2	TRBJ2-3	once	CASSQGPALRGSTDTQYF	TGCGCCAGCAGCCAAGGTCCCGCTCTGCGGGGGAGCACAGATACGCAGTATTTT
TRBV10-3	TRBD2	TRBJ2-3	-	CAISLWEGLAGAPLDTDTQYF	TGTGCCATCAGCCTCTGGGAGGGACTAGCGGGGGCCCCCCTGGATACAGATACGCAGTATTTT
TRBV6-5	-	TRBJ1-1	-	CASSYGGAGTEAFF	TGTGCCAGCAGTTACGGAGGGGCTGGCACTGAAGCTTTCTTT
TRBV6-1	TRBD2	TRBJ2-3	-	CASSVATSPSTDTQYF	TGTGCCAGCAGTGTCGCGACTAGCCCGAGCACAGATACGCAGTATTTT
TRBV5-1	TRBD2	TRBJ2-3	-	CASSLAGGYTDTQYF	TGCGCCAGCAGCTTGGCGGGGGGGTACACAGATACGCAGTATTTT
TRBV9	TRBD2	TRBJ2-3	-	CASSPGLVLAGGKDTQYF	TGTGCCAGCAGCCCGGGACTGGTGCTAGCGGGGGGTAAAGATACGCAGTATTTT
TRBV4-1	-	TRBJ1-1	-	CASSRELYDRNTEAFF	TGCGCCAGCAGCCGAGAACTATACGACAGGAACACTGAAGCTTTCTTT
TRBV9	-	TRBJ2-7	-	CASNREGTTSYEQYF	TGTGCCAGCAATCGCGAGGGAACAACATCATACGAGCAGTACTTC
TRBV5-6	-	TRBJ1-4	few	CASTRGTGKLFF	TGTGCCAGCACCCGCGGGACGGGAAAACTGTTTTTT
TRBV19	TRBD1	TRBJ2-2	once	CASSMTGGTGELFF	TGTGCCAGTAGTATGACAGGGGGCACCGGGGAGCTGTTTTTT
TRBV5-6	TRBD1	TRBJ1-2	-	CASSFGQGGFNGYTF	TGTGCCAGCAGCTTCGGACAGGGCGGCTTTAATGGCTACACCTTC
TRBV19	TRBD1	TRBJ1-2	-	CASSILQGNYGYTF	TGTGCCAGTAGTATCCTACAGGGGAACTATGGCTACACCTTC
TRBV5-1	TRBD2	TRBJ2-3	-	CASRLAGGLSTDTQYF	TGCGCCAGCAGGCTAGCGGGGGGGCTAAGCACAGATACGCAGTATTTT